This TCR beta chain was sequenced for a study of blood T cell repertoires in COVID-19. For the study at large: The United States, Italy and Spain provided the acute and convalescent COVID-19 samples. Sources were T cells, B-cell-depleted T cells, or PBMCs; the material itself was cDNA or gDNA.

The germline V and J ends were trimmed by 6 bases and 0 bases, with 8 bases remaining between them. Germline-derived CDR1 and CDR2 are MNHEY and SVGAGI. This CDR3 region has 13 residues. In the authors' methods: The assay estimated nucleated cells by amplifying reference gene primers. Assay: immunoSEQ multiplex PCR; the TCRdb copy retains only in-frame clones and omits some. The D gene and trimming were derived from the DNA, and the V and J assignments and clone size from that table. Of roughly 59,000 clones listed, approximately 80% were seen once; the top ten hold roughly 12%. The TCR comes from a man older than 75 with acute or convalescent COVID-19. The chain employs TRBV6-5 and TRBJ1-1; no firm D call. Sequences were obtained from peripheral blood. In nucleotides, the CDR3 is TGTGCCAGCAGCCAAACATTGAACACTGAAGCTTTCTTT. It encodes CASSQTLNTEAFF.